A single sample is the source of the 3 T cell receptor beta chains below, sequenced in a study of monozygotic twins with inflammatory bowel disease. TCRdb re-called the 5' RACE reads; every CDR3 protein appears as one record, without DNA. Its listing shows roughly 150,000 distinct CDR3 sequences. Sequencing was performed on blood. Receptors were obtained from a human donor with ulcerative colitis or Crohn's disease, or a healthy co-twin of an affected twin (not recorded which).

The chain recombines TRBV11-2 with TRBJ2-1; TCRdb calls TRBD2, which cannot be checked without DNA. The CDR3 is made up of 17 amino acids. Germline CDR1 SGHAT, CDR2 FQNNGV. The CDR3 reads CASSLVPGLAVYNEQFF.

V is TRBV15 and J is TRBJ2-6; TCRdb's assignment of TRBD2 cannot be checked, as there is no DNA. This CDR3 has 15 amino acids. Germline loops: CDR1 LNHNV, CDR2 YYDKDF (reference sequence). Here the CDR3 reads CATSSTLAAANVLTF.

V usage is TRBV9 and J usage is TRBJ2-5. Per germline, CDR1 SGDLS and CDR2 YYNGEE. This CDR3 is 12 amino acids long. The CDR3 protein is CASILSTGTQYF.